In this sample, the clone carrying this TCR beta chain turned up a few times. Its antigen is still unknown. The data belong to a study of T and B cells in COVID-19 patients. As for the study in general: COVID-19 patients gave peripheral blood either during active infection or after recovery. General study points: Patients with COVID-19 reportedly showed strongly skewed T cell receptor beta variable and joining gene usage.

TRB rearrangements were amplified by multiplex PCR with BIOMED2 TRB-A/B primers. Each CDR3 protein is one row after TCRdb ran MiXCR on the multiplex PCR reads. This sample has about 5,400 distinct CDR3 sequences; 27% occur once, and the top ten carry over 11%. Blood genomic DNA input for TRB amplification was roughly 220-500 ng. Unmatched junction bases numbered 5, after V lost 6 bases and J lost 0 bases. The V gene's germline CDR1 is DFQATT and CDR2 SNEGSKA (reference sequence). The CDR3 consists of 14 residues. The material sequenced was blood. This TCR came from a human donor with active COVID-19. The chain is built from TRBV20-1 and TRBJ2-7; 10 positions agree with TRBD2. The CDR3 protein is CSAFGLADSYEQYF. For the CDR3, the DNA is TGCAGTGCCTTCGGACTAGCGGACTCCTACGAGCAGTACTTC.